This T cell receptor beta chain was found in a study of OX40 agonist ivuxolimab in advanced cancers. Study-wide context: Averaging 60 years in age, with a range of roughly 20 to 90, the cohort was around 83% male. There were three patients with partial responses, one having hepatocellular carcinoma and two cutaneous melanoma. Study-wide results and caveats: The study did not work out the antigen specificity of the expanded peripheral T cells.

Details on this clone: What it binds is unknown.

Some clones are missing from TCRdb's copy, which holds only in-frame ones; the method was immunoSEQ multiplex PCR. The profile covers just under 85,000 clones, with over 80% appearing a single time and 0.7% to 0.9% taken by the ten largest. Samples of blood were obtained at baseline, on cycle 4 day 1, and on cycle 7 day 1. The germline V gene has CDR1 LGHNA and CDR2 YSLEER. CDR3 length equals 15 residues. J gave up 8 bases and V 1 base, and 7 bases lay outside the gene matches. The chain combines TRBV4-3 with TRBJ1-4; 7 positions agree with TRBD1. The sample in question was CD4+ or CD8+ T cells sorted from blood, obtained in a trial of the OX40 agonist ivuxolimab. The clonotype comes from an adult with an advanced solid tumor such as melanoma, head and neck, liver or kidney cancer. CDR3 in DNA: TGCGCCAGCAGCCAAGGGGGGGCACAGGGGGAAAAACTGTTTTTT. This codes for CASSQGGAQGEKLFF.